The clone carrying this T cell receptor (beta chain) was recorded a few times. As yet, its antigen is unknown. The germline gives CDR1 SEHNR, CDR2 FQNEAQ (reference sequence). The CDR3 has 16 residues. V dropped 4 bases and J dropped 0 bases, with 15 bases sitting between them. The data stem from a study of identical twins. Study observations and caveats: Models predicted less out-of-frame TCR alpha sharing in monozygotic twins than was found.

TCRdb used MiXCR to reprocess the 5' RACE reads, holding one entry per CDR3 protein. Of just under 650,000 distinct CDR3 sequences listed, just over 7% are singletons. These data also formed part of another study, on yellow fever vaccine responses in identical twins.

V usage is TRBV7-9 and J usage is TRBJ1-2; D gene uncertain. The TCR was taken from a woman under 30 in good health. Sequencing was carried out using PBMCs. The CDR3 here is CASSSGEAPTNYGYTF. CDR3 nucleotides: TGTGCCAGCAGCTCCGGGGAGGCACCCACTAACTATGGCTACACCTTC. Together with reference TRBV7-9 and TRBJ1-2, the CDR3 gives the full variable domain: DTGVSQNPRHKITKRGQNVTFRCDPISEHNRLYWYRQTLGQGPEFLTYFQNEAQLEKSRLLSDRFSAERPKGSFSTLEIQRTEQGDSAMYLCASSSGEAPTNYGYTFGSGTRLTVV.